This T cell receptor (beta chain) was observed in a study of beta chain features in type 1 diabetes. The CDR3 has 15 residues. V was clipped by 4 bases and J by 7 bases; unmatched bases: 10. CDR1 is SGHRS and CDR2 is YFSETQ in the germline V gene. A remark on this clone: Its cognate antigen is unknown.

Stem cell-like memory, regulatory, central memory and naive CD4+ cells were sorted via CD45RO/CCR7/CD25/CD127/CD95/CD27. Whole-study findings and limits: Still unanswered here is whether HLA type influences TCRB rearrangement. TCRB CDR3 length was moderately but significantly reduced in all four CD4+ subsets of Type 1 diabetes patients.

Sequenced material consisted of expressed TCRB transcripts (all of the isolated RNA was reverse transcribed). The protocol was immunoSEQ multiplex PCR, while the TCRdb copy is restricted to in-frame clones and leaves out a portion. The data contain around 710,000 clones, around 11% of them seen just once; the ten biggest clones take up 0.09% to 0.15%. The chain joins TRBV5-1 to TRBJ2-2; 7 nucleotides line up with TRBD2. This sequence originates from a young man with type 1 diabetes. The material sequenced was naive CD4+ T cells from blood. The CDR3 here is CASSPGLVRGGELFF. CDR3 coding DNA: TGCGCCAGCAGCCCCGGACTAGTTCGGGGCGGGGAGCTGTTTTTT.